This TCR beta chain originates from a study of T cell responses to AZD1222 COVID-19 vaccine (dated by TCRdb to about 2021). At the level of the whole study: Because spike-specific TCR depth and breadth did not differ between the two schedules, AZD1222 recipients who got a second dose at roughly 4 weeks were pooled with those who got a second dose at roughly 12 weeks. A total of 230 to 250 trial participants underwent TCR sequencing, of whom 207 received two doses of AZD1222 and 26 received two doses of the MenACWY control vaccine. Trial participants were enrolled by age into subgroups of 18-55, 56-69 and 70-plus years, and about 150, 27 and 61 TCR-sequenced participants, respectively, were included in these subgroups.

Remarks on this clone: What antigen it recognizes has not been identified. Base qualities are not at hand, and no much larger clone is one base apart.

The germline V gene encodes CDR1 SGHNT and CDR2 YYREEE (reference sequence). V is reduced by 4 bases and J by 6 bases, leaving a spacing of 15 bases between them. The CDR3 starts with the cysteine, ends with the phenylalanine, and has 14 residues. Only CDR3 DNA is held: 42 bases, read in frame from base 1. Broad study findings and their caveats: Participants were mostly white British and included more females than males, and it was suggested by the authors that clonal diversity may have been underestimated. Because no day 14 peak-response samples were available, repertoires were characterized only after the peak T cell response. The whole spike protein was spanned by vaccine-associated CD4 TCRs, and dominant responses were seen in regions 160-218 and 743-854. A significant rise in spike-specific TCR breadth and depth was observed after two AZD1222 doses relative to day 0 and relative to MenACWY recipients. Nearly half of unique spike-specific TCRs reportedly recognized epitopes outside regions mutated in the B.1.351 and B.1.1.7 variants. The 56-69-year group was small, and its depth increase did not reach significance, likely because of low power. Conclusions about previously exposed vaccinees were limited because only five to seven AZD1222 recipients were SARS-CoV-2 seropositive at baseline.

The CDR3 regions of human TCRbeta chains were analyzed by immunosequencing. Concerning the study's data processing: TCRs in the repertoires were compared against a reference library of SARS-CoV-2-specific TCRs that had been generated with the MIRA antigen-specificity platform. Breadth was defined as the fraction of unique TCRs that were SARS-CoV-2-associated. Depth was defined as the fraction of total T cells that were SARS-CoV-2-associated. Using the MIRA data, each spike-specific TCR was assigned both to the spike region to which the TCR was reactive and to a CD4 or CD8 class. Log10-transformed breadth and depth values were compared by one-way ANOVA with Sidak's multiple comparisons tests. TCRdb retrieved this table from immuneACCESS and kept in-frame rearrangements only. Not all clones are present; in checked studies, unresolved V genes account for under half, and no reason is known for the remainder. D and trimming were read from the DNA, whereas the V and J calls and clone size are those reported in that table. This sample holds approximately 160,000 clones; 75% to 95% were observed only once. Around 1.5% of the sample is taken by the ten largest.

This specimen's time point label, per the study, means: baseline before first vaccination. Vaccinee samples came from UK trials COV001 and COV002, including a single-blind randomized controlled phase 2/3 trial of AZD1222 (ChAdOx1 nCoV-19) in healthy adults. For TCRbeta chain sequencing, PBMC samples from trial participants were taken at day 0 and at day 28 after the second dose. Sequencing was performed on peripheral blood, taken on day 0 of AZD1222 vaccination. The sequence is built from TRBV5-4 and TRBJ2-3; perhaps TRBD2 is the D gene, with 5 bases matching. The TCR sequence derives from an adult in good health. CDR3 protein: CASSLRTHGDTQYF. The bases read TGTGCCAGCAGCCTTCGGACTCATGGGGATACGCAGTATTTT.